This T cell receptor (beta chain) was sequenced in a study of shared clonotypes between healthy human individuals. Overall study: Plates per donor: three CD4 naive, three CD4 memory, two CD8 naive, one CD8 memory. Findings of the study overall: Sorted-subset sequencing, rarefaction showed, was incomplete despite large depth.

Worth noting for this clone: Its target is not known.

Each of the donors was a healthy adult who was HIV-negative and had not had a recent acute infection or vaccination. Clones were read by immunoSEQ multiplex PCR, and TCRdb kept only the in-frame ones, dropping some. The table lists some 1,100,000 clones, around 78% of them singletons. This sequence was found in a man younger than 35 in good health. Some clones in this sample may be carry-over from other donors' samples. The specimen sequenced was memory CD4+ T cells from PBMCs. Regarding subset: CD45RA-negative fraction.

Written as DNA, the CDR3 is TGTGCCAGCAGCTTAGAGACAGGGAGAGTGGAGACCCAGTACTTC. Amino acids: CASSLETGRVETQYF. J is TRBJ2-5 and V is TRBV7-6, with 7 bases lining up with TRBD1. From germline, CDR1 is SGHVS and CDR2 FNYEAQ. The CDR3 consists of 15 residues. J was trimmed by 5 bases and V by 1 base; bases with no gene match: 7.